The next 14 T cell receptor beta chains were all read from a single sample in a study of shared clonotypes between healthy human individuals. Repertoires were generated with immunoSEQ multiplex PCR, while TCRdb's copy carries only in-frame clones and drops some. The sample lists about 2,500,000 clones, roughly 92% seen once, with around 0.15% in the top ten. Sequenced sample: naive CD4+ T cells sorted from blood. Subset in this sample: CD45RA+ positively selected. The receptor set was obtained from a man in his late teens or twenties in good health.

The CDR3 DNA reads TGTGCCAGCAGCTTCGCGGGACAGGGGGGGCCGGCTTTCTTT. It codes for CASSFAGQGGPAFF. The rearrangement links TRBV7-9 to TRBJ1-1; 11 bases are shared with TRBD1. After removal of 3 bases from V and 11 bases from J, the junction contained 8 bases not matched to a gene. This CDR3 is built from 14 residues. Per germline, CDR1 SEHNR and CDR2 FQNEAQ (reference sequence).

The CDR3 nucleotides read TGTGCCAGCAGCTTCGACCCGAAGACCCAGTACTTC. Protein: CASSFDPKTQYF. This sequence joins TRBV5-6 and TRBJ2-5; D gene ambiguous. Germline CDR1 and CDR2: SGHDT and YYEEEE. Between the trimmed V and J ends, which lost 2 bases and 6 bases, there was a span of 8 bases. This CDR3 contains 12 residues. Looking up the rest from reference TRBV5-6 and TRBJ2-5 gives the full variable domain: DAGVTQSPTHLIKTRGQQVTLRCSPKSGHDTVSWYQQALGQGPQFIFQYYEEEERQRGNFPDRFSGHQFPNYSSELNVNALLLGDSALYLCASSFDPKTQYFGPGTRLLVL.

The rearrangement links TRBV14 to TRBJ2-7; D perhaps matches TRBD1 (6 bases). Trimming removed 1 base at V and 0 bases at J, with 10 bases between. The CDR3 contains 15 residues. Per the germline V gene, CDR1 is SGHDN and CDR2 is FVKESK. The CDR3 sequence is CASSQAGASSYEQYF. DNA of the CDR3: TGTGCCAGCAGCCAAGCAGGGGCCAGCTCCTACGAGCAGTACTTC. The full variable domain, with the rest looked up from reference TRBV14 and TRBJ2-7, is EAGVTQFPSHSVIEKGQTVTLRCDPISGHDNLYWYRRVMGKEIKFLLHFVKESKQDESGMPNNRFLAERTGGTYSTLKVQPAELEDSGVYFCASSQAGASSYEQYFGPGTRLTVT.

This sequence joins TRBV10-3 and TRBJ1-2; D is unresolved. The CDR3 extends over 13 amino acids. V lost 3 bases and J 4 bases, leaving 9 bases between the germline ends. From germline, CDR1 is ENHRY and CDR2 SYGVKD. Here the CDR3 reads CAISESWSYGYTF. CDR3 sequence (DNA): TGTGCCATCAGTGAAAGTTGGTCCTATGGCTACACCTTC.

The chain recombines TRBV4-3 with TRBJ2-7; 10 bases agree with TRBD2. The V gene end was trimmed by 1 base and the J gene end by 3 bases; junction bases not matched to a gene: 3. The CDR3 runs 15 residues. Per the germline V gene, CDR1 is LGHNA and CDR2 is YSLEER. The CDR3: CASSQVGTSDYEQYF. The CDR3 DNA is TGCGCCAGCAGCCAAGTGGGGACTAGCGACTACGAGCAGTACTTC.

V gene TRBV11-2 combines with J gene TRBJ1-4; 8 nucleotides agree with TRBD1. Germline V gives CDR1 SGHAT, CDR2 FQNNGV. The ends lost 5 bases at V and 1 base at J; junction bases unmatched: 9. The CDR3 loop spans 17 amino acids. CDR3 DNA: TGTGCCAGCAGCCCCCGGACAGGGAAAGGAACTAATGAAAAACTGTTTTTT. Its translation: CASSPRTGKGTNEKLFF.

This sequence joins TRBV7-6 and TRBJ2-2; TRBD1 aligns across 7 bases. V shed 5 bases and J 5 bases; nucleotides not matched to a gene: 8. Germline V gene data show CDR1 as SGHVS and CDR2 as FNYEAQ. This CDR3 has 15 residues. For the CDR3, the DNA is TGTGCCAGCAGCGTCGGGACAGCGATGACCGGGGAGCTGTTTTTT. It specifies CASSVGTAMTGELFF.

This clone was recorded once. The gene calls are TRBV6-5 and TRBJ1-2; D is possibly TRBD1 (6 bases). The CDR3 has 13 amino acids. V lost 4 bases to trimming and J lost 7 bases, with 13 bases between them. From germline, CDR1 is MNHEY and CDR2 SVGAGI. This CDR3 is CASSFPGQPGYTF. CDR3 sequence (DNA): TGTGCCAGCAGTTTCCCTGGACAGCCTGGCTACACCTTC.

V is TRBV4-1 and J is TRBJ2-7; 8 bases are shared with TRBD2. Germline lookup yields CDR1 MGHRA and CDR2 YSYEKL. The length of the CDR3 is 15 residues. Germline trimming cut 1 base from V and 9 bases from J; bases unmatched to any gene: 11. CDR3 protein: CASSQAGGGPLWQYF. CDR3 bases: TGCGCCAGCAGCCAAGCTGGCGGGGGGCCGTTGTGGCAGTACTTC.

V gene TRBV6-5 combines with J gene TRBJ2-1, with 8 bases fitting TRBD2. CDR1 is MNHEY and CDR2 is SVGAGI in the germline V gene. V was pared by 6 bases and J by 4 bases, with 5 bases of the junction left unmatched. The CDR3 is 14 residues long. The CDR3 sequence is CASRNSGIYNEQFF. The CDR3 DNA reads TGTGCCAGCAGAAATAGCGGGATATACAATGAGCAGTTCTTC.

The rearrangement uses TRBV30 and TRBJ1-4; 9 bases match TRBD1. CDR3 length equals 12 residues. Germline-derived CDR1 and CDR2 are GTSNPN and SVGIG (reference sequence). The V and J ends lost 5 bases and 7 bases, in that order; junction bases with no gene match: 2. The CDR3 DNA reads TGTGCCTGGGACAGGGGGGTTGAAAAACTGTTTTTT. Translation gives CAWDRGVEKLFF.

The chain employs TRBV29-1 and TRBJ1-2; D is undetermined. This CDR3 spans 15 amino acids. V was clipped by 4 bases and J by 1 base, with 16 bases between them. Germline loops: CDR1 SQVTM, CDR2 ANQGSEA. The CDR3 DNA sequence: TGCAGCGTTGCCCCGCGACTGACGATTAACTATGGCTACACCTTC. It specifies CSVAPRLTINYGYTF.

As to this clone: Different DNA sequences within this sample yield the same CDR3. This chain links TRBV6-6 with TRBJ2-5; D tentatively reads TRBD1 or TRBD2 (5 bases each). The germline V gene has CDR1 MNHNY and CDR2 SVGAGI (reference sequence). Deletions cut 0 bases from V and 5 bases from J, with 7 bases between. This CDR3 contains 13 residues. CDR3 sequence: CASSYSWGETQYF. DNA for the CDR3: TGTGCCAGCAGTTACTCGTGGGGGGAGACCCAGTACTTC.

V gene TRBV28 combines with J gene TRBJ2-3; no definite D call. With 2 bases removed from V and 6 bases from J, the gap between germline ends came to 12 bases. This CDR3 comprises 14 residues. The germline CDR1 and CDR2 sequences are MDHEN and SYDVKM. CDR3 loop: CASSLSLGGDTQYF. CDR3 nucleotides: TGTGCCAGCAGTTTAAGCCTAGGTGGGGATACGCAGTATTTT.